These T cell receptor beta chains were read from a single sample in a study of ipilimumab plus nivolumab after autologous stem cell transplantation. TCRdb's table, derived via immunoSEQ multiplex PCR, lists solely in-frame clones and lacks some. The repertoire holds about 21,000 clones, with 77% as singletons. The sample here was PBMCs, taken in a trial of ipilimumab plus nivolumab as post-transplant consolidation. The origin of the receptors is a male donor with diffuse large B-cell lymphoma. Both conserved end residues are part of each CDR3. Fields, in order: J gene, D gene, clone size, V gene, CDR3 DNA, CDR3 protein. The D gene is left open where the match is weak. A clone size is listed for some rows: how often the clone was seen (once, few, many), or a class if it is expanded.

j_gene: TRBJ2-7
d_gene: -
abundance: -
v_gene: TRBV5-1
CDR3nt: TGCGCCAGCAGCTTGGGTGACTTGAGCTACGAGCAGTACTTC
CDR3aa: CASSLGDLSYEQYF

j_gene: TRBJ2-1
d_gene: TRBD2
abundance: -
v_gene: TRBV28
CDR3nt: TGTGCCAGCAGTCCTCTAGCGGGGGGCCGCAACAATGAGCAGTTCTTC
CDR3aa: CASSPLAGGRNNEQFF

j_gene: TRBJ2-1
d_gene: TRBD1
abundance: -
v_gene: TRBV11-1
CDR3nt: TGTGCCAGCGGGGGACAGGGTATCAATGAGCAGTTCTTC
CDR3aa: CASGGQGINEQFF

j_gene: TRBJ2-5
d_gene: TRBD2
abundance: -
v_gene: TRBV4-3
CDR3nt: TGCGCCAGCAGCCAAGTATTAGGAAGGGACTATACAGGTTTTTTCCAAGAGACCCAGTACTTC
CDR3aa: CASSQVLGRDYTGFFQETQYF

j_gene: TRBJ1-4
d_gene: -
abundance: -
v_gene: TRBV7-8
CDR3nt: TGTGCCAGCAACCGGGGACCCCCCGATCAAAAACTGTTTTTT
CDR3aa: CASNRGPPDQKLFF

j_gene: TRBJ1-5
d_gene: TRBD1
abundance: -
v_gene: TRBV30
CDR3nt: TGTGCCTGGAGGCCAACAGGGGGCGGCAATCAGCCCCAGCATTTT
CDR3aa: CAWRPTGGGNQPQHF

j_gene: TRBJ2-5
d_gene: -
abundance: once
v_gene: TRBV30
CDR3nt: TGTGCCTGGAGAAGGGGTGAGACCCAGTACTTC
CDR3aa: CAWRRGETQYF

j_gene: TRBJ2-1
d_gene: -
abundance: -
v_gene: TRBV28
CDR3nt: TGTGCCAGCAGATTAAACCCACAGGGCCCCAAGTTCTTC
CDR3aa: CASRLNPQGPKFF

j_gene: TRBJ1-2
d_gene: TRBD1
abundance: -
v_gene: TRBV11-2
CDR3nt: TGTGCCAGCACCCCTGGAGGGGGCGAGGGCTATGGCTACACCTTC
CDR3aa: CASTPGGGEGYGYTF

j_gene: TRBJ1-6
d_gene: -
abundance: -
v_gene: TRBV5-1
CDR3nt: TGCGCCAGCAGCTCGGGTTTCTATAATTCACCCCTCCACTTT
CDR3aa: CASSSGFYNSPLHF

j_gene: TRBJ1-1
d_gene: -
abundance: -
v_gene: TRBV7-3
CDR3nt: TGTGCCAGCAGCTCGTCCGGGACCGTCAACACTGAAGCTTTCTTT
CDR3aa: CASSSSGTVNTEAFF

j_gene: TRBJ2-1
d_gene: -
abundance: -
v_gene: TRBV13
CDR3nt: TGTGCCAGCAGCTTTGGGGGATACAATGAGCAGTTCTTC
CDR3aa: CASSFGGYNEQFF

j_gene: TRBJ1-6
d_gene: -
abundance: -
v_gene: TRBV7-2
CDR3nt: TGTGCCAGCAGAATCGACTGGGGGCCCAATTCACCCCTCCACTTT
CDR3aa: CASRIDWGPNSPLHF

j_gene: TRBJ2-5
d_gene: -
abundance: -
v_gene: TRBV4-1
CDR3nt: TGCGCCAGCAGCCAAGATCGGGGGTTCCAAGAGACCCAGTACTTC
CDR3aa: CASSQDRGFQETQYF

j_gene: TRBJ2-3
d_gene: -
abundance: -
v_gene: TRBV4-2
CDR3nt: TGTGCCAGCAGCCAGGACCGGACAGATACGCAGTATTTT
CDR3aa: CASSQDRTDTQYF

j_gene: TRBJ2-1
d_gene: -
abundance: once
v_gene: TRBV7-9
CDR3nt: TGTGCCAGCAGCTTAGGGTCTGGGTCGTTCTACGAGCAGTTCTTC
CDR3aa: CASSLGSGSFYEQFF

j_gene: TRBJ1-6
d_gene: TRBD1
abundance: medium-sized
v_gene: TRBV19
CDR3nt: TGTGCCAGTAGTGACAGGGAATCACCCCTCCACTTT
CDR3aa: CASSDRESPLHF

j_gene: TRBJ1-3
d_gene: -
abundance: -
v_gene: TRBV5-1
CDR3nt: TGCGCCAGCAGCTTGGCAGGGGCTGGAAACACCATATATTTT
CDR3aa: CASSLAGAGNTIYF

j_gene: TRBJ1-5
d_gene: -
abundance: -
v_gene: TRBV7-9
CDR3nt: TGTGCCAGCAGCTTGGTAGGGTCACATCAGCCCCAGCATTTT
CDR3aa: CASSLVGSHQPQHF

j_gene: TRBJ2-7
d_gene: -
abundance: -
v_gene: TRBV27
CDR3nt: TGTGCCAGCAGGGCGGGCCTTTTTACCTACGAGCAGTACTTC
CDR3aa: CASRAGLFTYEQYF

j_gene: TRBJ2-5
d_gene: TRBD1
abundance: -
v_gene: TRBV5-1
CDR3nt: TGCGCCAGCAGTCCCCTGGACAGGGAGACCCAGTACTTC
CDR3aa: CASSPLDRETQYF

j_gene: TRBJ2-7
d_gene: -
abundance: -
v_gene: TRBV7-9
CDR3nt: TGTGCCAGCAGCTTATCGGCGGTCTCCTACGAGCAGTACTTC
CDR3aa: CASSLSAVSYEQYF

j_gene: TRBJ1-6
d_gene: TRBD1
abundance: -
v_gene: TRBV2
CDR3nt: TGTGCCAGCAGTGATGGGGGACAGGGCCCAGTTTTTTCACCCCTCCACTTT
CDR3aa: CASSDGGQGPVFSPLHF

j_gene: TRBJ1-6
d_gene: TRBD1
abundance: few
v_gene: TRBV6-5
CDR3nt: TGTGCCAGCAGTTACGACAGGGGGCATAATTCACCCCTCCACTTT
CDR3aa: CASSYDRGHNSPLHF

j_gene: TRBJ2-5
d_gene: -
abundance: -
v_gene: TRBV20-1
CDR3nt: TGCAGTGCCAATCCCACCGAGACCCAGTACTTC
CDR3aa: CSANPTETQYF

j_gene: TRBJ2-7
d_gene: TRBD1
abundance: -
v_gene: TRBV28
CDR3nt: TGTGCCAGCAGTTTCGACAGGGGCGAGCAGTACTTC
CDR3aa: CASSFDRGEQYF

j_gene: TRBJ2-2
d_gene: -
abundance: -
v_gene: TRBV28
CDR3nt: TGTGCCAGCAGCCCTGTATCCAGGGCCACCGGGGAGCTGTTTTTT
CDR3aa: CASSPVSRATGELFF

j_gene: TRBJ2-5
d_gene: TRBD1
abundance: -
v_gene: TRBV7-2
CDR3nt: TGTGCCAGCAGCTTAGAGCGGACAGGGGGTCAGACCCAGTACTTC
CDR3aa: CASSLERTGGQTQYF

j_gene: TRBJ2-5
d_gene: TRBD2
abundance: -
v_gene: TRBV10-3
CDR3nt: TGTGCCATCAGTGGGGCTAGCGGGGAGCTCCAAGAGACCCAGTACTTC
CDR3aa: CAISGASGELQETQYF

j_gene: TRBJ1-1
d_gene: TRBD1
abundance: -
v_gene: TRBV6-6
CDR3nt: TGTGCCAGCAGACGCCCGGACAGGGGGCACGCAGCTTTCTTT
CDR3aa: CASRRPDRGHAAFF

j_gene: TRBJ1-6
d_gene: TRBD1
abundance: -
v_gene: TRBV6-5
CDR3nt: TGTGCCAGCAGCCGGGGACAGGGTTATAATTCACCCCTCCACTTT
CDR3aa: CASSRGQGYNSPLHF

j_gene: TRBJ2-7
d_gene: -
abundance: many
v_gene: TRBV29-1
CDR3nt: TGCAGCGTTGTTAGTTCCTACGAGCAGTACTTC
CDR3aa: CSVVSSYEQYF

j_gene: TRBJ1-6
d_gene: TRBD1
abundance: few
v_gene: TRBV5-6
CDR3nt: TGTGCCAGCAGCCCAGGGGGGAGTAAGAATAATTCACCCCTCCACTTT
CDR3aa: CASSPGGSKNNSPLHF

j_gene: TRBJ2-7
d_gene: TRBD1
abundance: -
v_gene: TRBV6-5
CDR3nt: TGTGCCAGCAGTTATTCTGGACAGGCATACTACGAGCAGTACTTC
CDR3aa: CASSYSGQAYYEQYF

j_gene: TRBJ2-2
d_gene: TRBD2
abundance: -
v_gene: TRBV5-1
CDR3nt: TGCGCCAGCAGCTCCCGACTAGCGGAGAAGTCCGGGGAGCTGTTTTTT
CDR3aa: CASSSRLAEKSGELFF